This T cell receptor beta chain derives from a study of blood T cell repertoires in COVID-19. Turning to the study itself: Samples of COVID-19 (acute and convalescent) were obtained from the United States, Italy and Spain. T cells, B-cell-depleted T cells, or PBMCs provided the cDNA or gDNA that served as material.

This CDR3 contains 14 residues. Between the trimmed V and J ends, which lost 5 bases and 6 bases, there was a span of 16 bases. Germline V gene data show CDR1 as MNHEY and CDR2 as SVGAGI. The count of this clone is one. Per the original methods: The assay estimated nucleated cells by amplifying reference gene primers. Produced via immunoSEQ multiplex PCR; TCRdb's table is partial and in-frame only. Clone size and the V and J calls come from that table; the DNA yielded D and trimming. Of roughly 320,000 clones listed, roughly 85% were seen once; the top ten hold about 7%. Specimen: peripheral blood. The sequence was collected from a human donor in a cohort sampled during active COVID-19. The chain couples TRBV6-5 to TRBJ1-2; D possibly corresponds to TRBD1 (6 bases). The CDR3 coding sequence is TGTGCCAGCAGTATACAACAGGGTGAGAATGGCTACACCTTC. It specifies CASSIQQGENGYTF.